The 10 T cell receptor beta chains in this list originate from one sample, sequenced in a study of blood T cell repertoires in COVID-19. Data came from immunoSEQ multiplex PCR; TCRdb stores just in-frame clones and leaves some out. This sample has 100,000 to 150,000 clones, with 80% to 90% found just once. Sequenced material: PBMCs or T cells enriched from blood (not recorded which). These receptors came from a woman aged 45-60 years who had recovered from COVID-19.

As for this clone: In the same sample, other DNA sequences code for this CDR3. The rearrangement joins TRBV10-2 to TRBJ2-7; 7 nucleotides align to TRBD1. Germline loops: CDR1 WSHSY, CDR2 SAAADI. The CDR3 is 13 residues long. With 4 bases clipped from V and 2 bases from J, the junction kept 2 bases outside the gene matches. The CDR3 DNA sequence: TGCGCCAGCAGTGCCCAGGGGGCCTACGAGCAGTACTTC. This codes for CASSAQGAYEQYF.

The V and J genes are TRBV6-5 and TRBJ2-7; TRBD2 aligns across 8 bases. The CDR3 is 14 amino acids. The junction had 6 bases not matched to a gene; V was cut back by 8 bases and J by 0 bases. The germline gives CDR1 MNHEY, CDR2 SVGAGI. The CDR3 is CASVGGGNSYEQYF. In DNA, the CDR3 is TGTGCCAGCGTGGGCGGGGGGAACTCCTACGAGCAGTACTTC.

The J gene is TRBJ2-1, the V gene TRBV2, with 10 nucleotides matching TRBD2. Germline V gene data show CDR1 as SNHLY and CDR2 as FYNNEI. V gave up 2 bases and J gave up 4 bases; unmatched junction bases: 5. The CDR3 runs 16 residues. CDR3 in DNA: TGTGCCAGCAGTGAATCCCTAGCGGGGGCTTACAATGAGCAGTTCTTC. As protein: CASSESLAGAYNEQFF.

This clone turned up a few times. This chain connects TRBV11-2 to TRBJ2-7, with TRBD1 identical over 9 bases. CDR3 length: 14 residues. CDR1 is SGHAT and CDR2 is FQNNGV in the germline V gene. With V trimmed by 5 bases and J by 6 bases, 8 bases remained unmatched. CDR3 nucleotides: TGTGCCAGCAGCGGAAGGACAGGGGATAGCGAGCAGTACTTC. Its translation is CASSGRTGDSEQYF. The whole variable domain, filled in from reference TRBV11-2 and TRBJ2-7, reads EAGVAQSPRYKIIEKRQSVAFWCNPISGHATLYWYQQILGQGPKLLIQFQNNGVVDDSQLPKDRFSAERLKGVDSTLKIQPAKLEDSAVYLCASSGRTGDSEQYFGPGTRLTVT.

DNA of the CDR3: TGTGCCAGCAGCTTGCAGGGGGCGAGTGGAAACACCATATATTTT. Residues: CASSLQGASGNTIYF. The chain has TRBV5-6 and TRBJ1-3; TRBD1 agrees at 8 bases. Germline V CDR1 and CDR2: SGHDT, YYEEEE. The ends lost 1 base at V and 3 bases at J; junction bases unmatched: 3. CDR3 length: 15 residues.

The gene calls are TRBV19 and TRBJ2-3; 10 nucleotides match TRBD2. J lost 2 bases, V lost 6 bases, and 5 bases had no gene match. CDR1 LNHDA and CDR2 SQIVND come from the germline V gene (reference sequence). This CDR3 contains 15 residues. The CDR3, as DNA: TGTGCCAGTAGCCAAGCGGGGGGGCCCACAGATACGCAGTATTTT. Amino acid sequence: CASSQAGGPTDTQYF.

The chain links TRBV5-4 to TRBJ2-1; D ambiguous. This CDR3 contains 12 residues. Germline CDR1 reads SGHNT; CDR2 reads YYREEE (reference sequence). Trimming shortened V by 5 bases and J by 10 bases, and 13 bases separated the two germline ends. The DNA for the CDR3 is TGTGCCAGCAGTTCCCCCCAGCGCGAGCAGTTCTTC. Translation gives CASSSPQREQFF.

The V and J genes are TRBV6-5 and TRBJ2-7; the D gene is possibly TRBD2 (5 bases). CDR3 size: 15 residues. From germline, CDR1 is MNHEY and CDR2 SVGAGI. Trimming shortened V by 6 bases and J by 0 bases, and 15 bases separated the two germline ends. CDR3 amino acids: CASSLGWESSYEQYF. CDR3 DNA sequence: TGTGCCAGCAGCCTGGGATGGGAGAGCTCCTACGAGCAGTACTTC.

The chain carries TRBV2 and TRBJ2-2; D perhaps matches TRBD2 (7 bases). Germline V gives CDR1 SNHLY, CDR2 FYNNEI. The germline V and J ends were trimmed by 8 bases and 4 bases, with 11 bases remaining between them. This CDR3 is built from 13 residues. This CDR3 is CASGGAATGELFF. For the CDR3, the DNA is TGTGCCAGCGGGGGGGCTGCCACCGGGGAGCTGTTTTTT.

Here the CDR3 reads CASSLQQDEKLFF. The CDR3 DNA reads TGTGCCAGCAGCTTACAACAGGATGAAAAACTGTTTTTT. The chain uses TRBV13 and TRBJ1-4; D is possibly TRBD1 (5 bases). From germline, CDR1 is PRHDT and CDR2 FYEKMQ (reference sequence). The CDR3 sequence is 13 residues long. V gave up 2 bases and J gave up 6 bases, with 7 bases separating them.